This entry describes one T cell receptor beta chain. What it binds is unknown. The table came from immunoSEQ multiplex PCR; TCRdb's copy has only in-frame clones and leaves some out. The sample contains under 200,000 clones, roughly 90% of which appear only once. The donors were members of the validation cohort comprising about 130 subjects, separate from the roughly 670-subject first cohort. Germline V CDR1 and CDR2: LNHDA, SQIVND (reference sequence). V was trimmed by 5 bases and J by 5 bases, leaving 13 bases between them. The CDR3 has 13 amino acids. This entry belongs to a study of cytomegalovirus exposure and HLA in healthy donors. Study as a whole: The approximately 110 validation repertoires used the same platform as the roughly 670 first-cohort repertoires, a later analysis reported. General study points: There were some public TCRs occurring in many donors, but most TCR sequences were rare.

The chain links TRBV19 to TRBJ2-7; maybe TRBD1 (6 bases). Sequences were obtained from PBMCs. The sequence was obtained from a man aged 18 to 35 in good health and CMV-seropositive. CDR3 sequence reads: CASSPVTGHEQYF. The CDR3 DNA reads TGTGCCAGTAGTCCAGTAACAGGGCACGAGCAGTACTTC.